Sequencing of this T cell receptor beta chain was carried out in a study of OX40 agonist ivuxolimab in advanced cancers. For the study at large: A mean age of around 66 years, range about 20 to 90, was recorded, and roughly 83% were male. Overall study results and limits: In the 0.1 to 3.0 mg/kg range, CD4+ and CD8+ blood T cells had expanded clonally by week 6. There were, on average, more expanded clones in CD8+ T cells than in CD4+. Patients with a partial response at 0.1-3.0 mg/kg had among the lowest clonal expansion.

Data came from immunoSEQ multiplex PCR; TCRdb stores just in-frame clones and leaves some out. The table has 74,000 or so clones, 93% seen once; the top ten hold approximately 15%. Trimming shortened V by 1 base and J by 1 base, and 2 bases separated the two germline ends. This CDR3 has 12 residues. Per germline, CDR1 LGHNT and CDR2 FRNRAP. On this clone itself: Its antigen remains unidentified. This same CDR3 is encoded by further DNA sequences in the sample.

This material consisted of CD4+ or CD8+ T cells sorted from blood, taken in a trial of the OX40 agonist ivuxolimab. The TCR was taken from an adult with an advanced solid tumor such as melanoma, head and neck, liver or kidney cancer. The gene calls are TRBV12-5 and TRBJ2-7; D unresolved. This chain's CDR3 is CASGLGSYEQYF. The CDR3 nucleotides read TGTGCTAGTGGTTTGGGGTCCTACGAGCAGTACTTC.